This TCR beta chain appears in the sequencing data of a study of T cell responses to AZD1222 COVID-19 vaccine. With respect to this clone: The antigen is not known.

This CDR3 is built from 15 residues. The V gene lost 0 bases and the J gene lost 0 bases, with 6 bases spanning the gap. The germline V gene has CDR1 SGDLS and CDR2 YYNGEE. Overall study findings and caveats: Nearly half of spike-specific TCRs reportedly target variant regions that are unmutated in the B.1.351 and B.1.1.7 variants.

Second doses that came at about 4 or about 12 weeks were put together. Data came from immunoSEQ multiplex PCR; TCRdb stores just in-frame clones and leaves some out. The sample carries approximately 150,000 clones, about 89% recorded once. The rearrangement uses TRBV9 and TRBJ2-2; a possible D gene is TRBD1 (6 bases). Sequences were derived from peripheral blood, sampled 28 days after the second AZD1222 dose. This clonotype originated in an adult who received the AZD1222 COVID-19 vaccine. Here the CDR3 DNA reads TGTGCCAGCAGCGTAGGACAGGCGAACACCGGGGAGCTGTTTTTT. This translates into CASSVGQANTGELFF.